Listed below are T cell receptor beta chains from one sample, sequenced in a study of molecular identifiers for immune sequencing clone quantification. In TCRdb, the PCR reads were re-called with MiXCR into one record per CDR3 protein. This sample has hundreds of thousands of distinct CDR3 sequences; 25% occur once, and the top ten carry about 0.73%. The sequencing sample was made of naive CD8+ T cells from blood, with Jurkat cell RNA spiked in. These receptors all come from a human donor in good health. Some libraries in this study had Jurkat cell RNA spiked in. The CDR3 runs from the conserved cysteine through the conserved F or W. Each record gives: clone size, D gene, V gene, J gene, CDR3 protein, CDR3 DNA. D genes are given only for firm matches. Clone size is given for some rows only: seen once, a few or many times, or a class if the clone is expanded.

abundance: once
d_gene: .
v_gene: TRBV11-2
j_gene: TRBJ2-7
CDR3aa: CASSPDTSYAQYF
CDR3nt: TGTGCCAGCAGCCCCGACACCTCCTACGCGCAGTACTTC

abundance: few
d_gene: .
v_gene: TRBV4-1
j_gene: TRBJ1-2
CDR3aa: CASSQDLGTRGYGYTF
CDR3nt: TGCGCCAGCAGCCAAGACCTAGGGACACGGGGCTATGGCTACACCTTC

abundance: many
d_gene: .
v_gene: TRBV7-9
j_gene: TRBJ1-1
CDR3aa: CASSPPRRGVGTEAFF
CDR3nt: TGTGCCAGCAGCCCCCCGAGGAGGGGGGTTGGCACTGAAGCTTTCTTT

abundance: few
d_gene: .
v_gene: TRBV27
j_gene: TRBJ2-7
CDR3aa: CASSFSVGLYEQYF
CDR3nt: TGTGCCAGCAGTTTCTCGGTCGGCTTGTACGAGCAGTACTTC

abundance: many
d_gene: .
v_gene: TRBV20-1
j_gene: TRBJ2-7
CDR3aa: CSASGADPYEQYF
CDR3nt: TGCAGTGCTAGTGGGGCGGATCCCTACGAGCAGTACTTC

abundance: few
d_gene: .
v_gene: TRBV6-5
j_gene: TRBJ1-4
CDR3aa: CASSHVRNPVEKLFF
CDR3nt: TGTGCCAGCAGTCACGTTCGGAACCCAGTAGAAAAACTGTTTTTT

abundance: many
d_gene: .
v_gene: TRBV4-2
j_gene: TRBJ1-1
CDR3aa: CASSSWTGNTEAFF
CDR3nt: TGTGCCAGCAGCTCCTGGACGGGAAACACTGAAGCTTTCTTT

abundance: .
d_gene: TRBD1
v_gene: TRBV29-1
j_gene: TRBJ1-1
CDR3aa: CGVEERDRNTEAFF
CDR3nt: TGCGGCGTTGAAGAGCGGGACAGAAACACTGAAGCTTTCTTT

abundance: few
d_gene: .
v_gene: TRBV4-1
j_gene: TRBJ1-5
CDR3aa: CASSQDYGDSNQPQHF
CDR3nt: TGCGCCAGCAGCCAAGACTACGGGGATAGCAATCAGCCCCAGCATTTT

abundance: many
d_gene: TRBD1
v_gene: TRBV20-1
j_gene: TRBJ2-7
CDR3aa: CSARDQGTVSYEQYF
CDR3nt: TGCAGTGCTAGAGATCAGGGGACAGTCTCCTACGAGCAGTACTTC

abundance: .
d_gene: .
v_gene: TRBV9
j_gene: TRBJ1-3
CDR3aa: CASSGPSGNTIYF
CDR3nt: TGTGCCAGCAGCGGCCCCTCCGGAAACACCATATATTTT

abundance: .
d_gene: TRBD2
v_gene: TRBV16
j_gene: TRBJ2-7
CDR3aa: CVSSVSGSSYEQYF
CDR3nt: TGTGTCAGCAGCGTTAGCGGGTCGAGCTACGAGCAGTACTTC

abundance: .
d_gene: .
v_gene: TRBV20-1
j_gene: TRBJ2-7
CDR3aa: CSARDRDLSYEQYF
CDR3nt: TGCAGTGCTAGAGATCGTGACCTTTCCTACGAGCAGTACTTC

abundance: many
d_gene: .
v_gene: TRBV5-1
j_gene: TRBJ2-2
CDR3aa: CASSLGAGTPNTGELFF
CDR3nt: TGCGCCAGCAGCTTGGGGGCCGGGACACCTAACACCGGGGAGCTGTTTTTT

abundance: few
d_gene: .
v_gene: TRBV9
j_gene: TRBJ1-1
CDR3aa: CASSEQGASIAEAFF
CDR3nt: TGTGCCAGCAGCGAACAGGGAGCGTCGATCGCTGAAGCTTTCTTT

abundance: few
d_gene: .
v_gene: TRBV12-3/TRBV12-4
j_gene: TRBJ1-5
CDR3aa: CASKDSGDSNQPQHF
CDR3nt: TGTGCCAGCAAGGACTCCGGAGATAGCAATCAGCCCCAGCATTTT

abundance: .
d_gene: .
v_gene: TRBV15
j_gene: TRBJ2-7
CDR3aa: CATSIRGRPYEQYF
CDR3nt: TGTGCCACCAGCATACGGGGTAGGCCCTACGAGCAGTACTTC

abundance: .
d_gene: .
v_gene: TRBV13
j_gene: TRBJ1-6
CDR3aa: CASSSPSGAGSFNSPLHF
CDR3nt: TGTGCCAGCAGCTCCCCCTCCGGTGCCGGAAGCTTTAATTCACCCCTCCACTTT

abundance: many
d_gene: .
v_gene: TRBV4-1
j_gene: TRBJ2-7
CDR3aa: CASSPRVNEQYF
CDR3nt: TGCGCCAGCAGCCCAAGGGTCAACGAGCAGTACTTC

abundance: few
d_gene: .
v_gene: TRBV19
j_gene: TRBJ2-2
CDR3aa: CASSIGGRGGTGELFF
CDR3nt: TGTGCCAGTAGTATAGGGGGCAGGGGTGGAACCGGGGAGCTGTTTTTT

abundance: .
d_gene: .
v_gene: TRBV11-2
j_gene: TRBJ2-7
CDR3aa: CASSLDFSYEQYF
CDR3nt: TGTGCCAGCAGCTTAGATTTCTCCTACGAGCAGTACTTC

abundance: few
d_gene: TRBD1
v_gene: TRBV25-1
j_gene: TRBJ1-3
CDR3aa: CASSALRPGQIPSGNTIYF
CDR3nt: TGTGCCAGCAGTGCTTTGAGACCGGGACAGATCCCCTCTGGAAACACCATATATTTT

abundance: .
d_gene: TRBD2
v_gene: TRBV5-3
j_gene: TRBJ2-7
CDR3aa: CASSLTGGASYAPSF
CDR3nt: TGTGCCAGCAGCTTGACGGGAGGGGCCTCCTACGCGCCGTCCTTC

abundance: .
d_gene: .
v_gene: TRBV4-3
j_gene: TRBJ2-1
CDR3aa: CASSQDRWEATNEQFF
CDR3nt: TGCGCCAGCAGCCAAGATAGGTGGGAGGCCACGAATGAGCAGTTCTTC

abundance: many
d_gene: .
v_gene: TRBV5-6
j_gene: TRBJ2-7
CDR3aa: CASTPAGQQAEQYF
CDR3nt: TGTGCCAGCACCCCAGCGGGACAGCAAGCCGAGCAGTACTTC

abundance: .
d_gene: TRBD1
v_gene: TRBV5-6
j_gene: TRBJ2-7
CDR3aa: CASSFRGTLYERYF
CDR3nt: TGTGCCAGCAGCTTCAGGGGGACACTCTACGAGCGGTACTTC

abundance: few
d_gene: .
v_gene: TRBV6-5
j_gene: TRBJ2-3
CDR3aa: CASSYLTMRADTQYF
CDR3nt: TGTGCCAGCAGTTACCTCACCATGCGGGCAGATACGCAGTATTTT

abundance: few
d_gene: TRBD1
v_gene: TRBV7-9
j_gene: TRBJ1-3
CDR3aa: CASQEGAISGNTIYF
CDR3nt: TGTGCCAGCCAAGAGGGGGCAATCTCTGGAAACACCATATATTTT

abundance: few
d_gene: TRBD2
v_gene: TRBV6-4
j_gene: TRBJ2-1
CDR3aa: CASGLAGGPEFF
CDR3nt: TGTGCCAGCGGTCTAGCGGGAGGGCCGGAGTTCTTC

abundance: few
d_gene: .
v_gene: TRBV11-2
j_gene: TRBJ2-1
CDR3aa: CGVRGTSYNEQFF
CDR3nt: TGTGGGGTTCGGGGGACCTCCTACAATGAGCAGTTCTTC

abundance: few
d_gene: .
v_gene: TRBV11-2
j_gene: TRBJ1-6
CDR3aa: CASSLDSSGATSPLHF
CDR3nt: TGTGCCAGCAGCTTAGATAGTAGCGGAGCGACTTCACCCCTCCACTTT

abundance: many
d_gene: .
v_gene: TRBV12-3/TRBV12-4
j_gene: TRBJ2-5
CDR3aa: CASSHTGTQYF
CDR3nt: TGTGCCAGCAGTCACACAGGGACCCAGTACTTC

abundance: few
d_gene: .
v_gene: TRBV10-3
j_gene: TRBJ2-7
CDR3aa: CAISDETSYEQYF
CDR3nt: TGTGCCATCAGTGACGAGACTTCCTACGAGCAGTACTTC

abundance: few
d_gene: TRBD1
v_gene: TRBV27
j_gene: TRBJ1-5
CDR3aa: CASSTGTGSGQPQHF
CDR3nt: TGTGCCAGCAGTACTGGGACAGGGTCAGGGCAGCCCCAGCATTTT

abundance: .
d_gene: .
v_gene: TRBV6-6
j_gene: TRBJ1-5
CDR3aa: CASTNWGSSNQPQHF
CDR3nt: TGTGCCAGCACCAACTGGGGGTCTAGCAATCAGCCCCAGCATTTT

abundance: many
d_gene: .
v_gene: TRBV7-9
j_gene: TRBJ2-7
CDR3aa: CASSLGSYYEQYF
CDR3nt: TGTGCCAGCAGCTTAGGCAGTTACTACGAGCAGTACTTC

abundance: .
d_gene: TRBD2
v_gene: TRBV5-1
j_gene: TRBJ2-3
CDR3aa: CASSLPSGGVTDTQYF
CDR3nt: TGCGCCAGCAGCTTGCCTAGCGGGGGGGTCACAGATACGCAGTATTTT

abundance: .
d_gene: TRBD2
v_gene: TRBV6-5
j_gene: TRBJ2-5
CDR3aa: CASSSNGGWGTQYF
CDR3nt: TGTGCCAGCAGCTCGAACGGGGGGTGGGGGACCCAGTACTTC